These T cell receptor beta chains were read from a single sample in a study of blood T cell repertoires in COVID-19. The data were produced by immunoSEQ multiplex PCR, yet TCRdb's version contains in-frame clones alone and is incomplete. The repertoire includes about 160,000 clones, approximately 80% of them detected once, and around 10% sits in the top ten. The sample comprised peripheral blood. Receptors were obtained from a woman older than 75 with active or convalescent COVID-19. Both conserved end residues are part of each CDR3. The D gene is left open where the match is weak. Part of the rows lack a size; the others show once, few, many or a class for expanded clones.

cdr3_nt: TGCGCCAGCGGAGCTTACGACACCGGGGAGCTGTTTTTT; cdr3_aa: CASGAYDTGELFF; j_call: TRBJ2-2; v_call: TRBV10-1; clone_size: .; d_call: .
cdr3_nt: TGTGCCAGTAGTCTGGTCGCCCTAAATTCACCCCTCCACTTT; cdr3_aa: CASSLVALNSPLHF; j_call: TRBJ1-6; v_call: TRBV19; clone_size: .; d_call: .
cdr3_nt: TGTGCCAGCAAGAGTCAGGGCCCCCTCGGGTCACCCCTCCACTTT; cdr3_aa: CASKSQGPLGSPLHF; j_call: TRBJ1-6; v_call: TRBV27; clone_size: .; d_call: .
cdr3_nt: TGTGCCAGCAGCTTGGCGTCTAGCGCAGAGACCCAGTACTTC; cdr3_aa: CASSLASSAETQYF; j_call: TRBJ2-5; v_call: TRBV5-8; clone_size: .; d_call: .
cdr3_nt: TGTGCCAGCAGCGATCCAGGGGTCAGTGAAAAACTGTTTTTT; cdr3_aa: CASSDPGVSEKLFF; j_call: TRBJ1-4; v_call: TRBV25-1; clone_size: once; d_call: .
cdr3_nt: TGTGCCAGCTCACCCGACAGGCTGAACACTGAAGCTTTCTTT; cdr3_aa: CASSPDRLNTEAFF; j_call: TRBJ1-1; v_call: TRBV18; clone_size: .; d_call: .
cdr3_nt: TGTGCCAGCAGCTCGGGGAGGGGTATGAGCTCTGGAAACACCATATATTTT; cdr3_aa: CASSSGRGMSSGNTIYF; j_call: TRBJ1-3; v_call: TRBV7-9; clone_size: .; d_call: .
cdr3_nt: TGTGCCAGCTCACCAGGCACCCAAGAGACCCAGTACTTC; cdr3_aa: CASSPGTQETQYF; j_call: TRBJ2-5; v_call: TRBV18; clone_size: .; d_call: .
cdr3_nt: TGTGCCAGCAGTCTAAACACCGGGGAGCTGTTTTTT; cdr3_aa: CASSLNTGELFF; j_call: TRBJ2-2; v_call: TRBV6-5; clone_size: .; d_call: .
cdr3_nt: TGTGCCAGCAGCTTGGTCGGGACAAAGTTCGGCGGCTACACCTTC; cdr3_aa: CASSLVGTKFGGYTF; j_call: TRBJ1-2; v_call: TRBV5-4; clone_size: .; d_call: .
cdr3_nt: TGTGCCAGCAGGCGGGGGGACACCGGGGAGCTGTTTTTT; cdr3_aa: CASRRGDTGELFF; j_call: TRBJ2-2; v_call: TRBV2; clone_size: .; d_call: TRBD2
cdr3_nt: TGTGCCAGCAGTTACTCGCCCCTCAGCTCTGGAAACACCATATATTTT; cdr3_aa: CASSYSPLSSGNTIYF; j_call: TRBJ1-3; v_call: TRBV6-5; clone_size: .; d_call: .
cdr3_nt: TGTGCCAGCAGTCTAAGTTCGAACACTGAAGCTTTCTTT; cdr3_aa: CASSLSSNTEAFF; j_call: TRBJ1-1; v_call: TRBV6-2/TRBV6-3; clone_size: .; d_call: .
cdr3_nt: TGTGCCACCAGTGATTTGGAGAAGCAGTTCTTC; cdr3_aa: CATSDLEKQFF; j_call: TRBJ2-1; v_call: TRBV24-1; clone_size: .; d_call: .
cdr3_nt: TGTGCCAGCACTACTTCCCCCCCCCGGGACAGGAAAGGGCAACAGCCCCAGCATTTT; cdr3_aa: CASTTSPPRDRKGQQPQHF; j_call: TRBJ1-5; v_call: TRBV3-1/TRBV3-2; clone_size: .; d_call: TRBD1
cdr3_nt: TGTGCCAGTAGTATGCAAGGGGAGGGAAACTATGGCTACACCTTC; cdr3_aa: CASSMQGEGNYGYTF; j_call: TRBJ1-2; v_call: TRBV19; clone_size: .; d_call: .
cdr3_nt: TGTGCCAGCAGCCTATGGACAGGGGCGACCCTCTACAATGAGCAGTTCTTC; cdr3_aa: CASSLWTGATLYNEQFF; j_call: TRBJ2-1; v_call: TRBV5-6; clone_size: .; d_call: TRBD1
cdr3_nt: TGTGCCAGCAGACCCACTAGCGTGGTTACAGGTGATGAGCAGTTCTTC; cdr3_aa: CASRPTSVVTGDEQFF; j_call: TRBJ2-1; v_call: TRBV5-4; clone_size: .; d_call: TRBD2
cdr3_nt: TGTGCCACCAGTGATTCCCAGGGTTGGGCCGTGGATACGCAGTATTTT; cdr3_aa: CATSDSQGWAVDTQYF; j_call: TRBJ2-3; v_call: TRBV24-1; clone_size: .; d_call: .
cdr3_nt: TGTGCCAGCAGTTTAAGCCTACTAGCGGGGGTTTTCTATGAGCAGTTCTTC; cdr3_aa: CASSLSLLAGVFYEQFF; j_call: TRBJ2-1; v_call: TRBV27; clone_size: few; d_call: TRBD2
cdr3_nt: TGTGCCATTTCCGAGGGCGGCTACACCTTC; cdr3_aa: CAISEGGYTF; j_call: TRBJ1-2; v_call: TRBV19; clone_size: .; d_call: .
cdr3_nt: TGTGCCAGCAGCTTAGAACAGACGGCCTACGAGCAGTACTTC; cdr3_aa: CASSLEQTAYEQYF; j_call: TRBJ2-7; v_call: TRBV7-2; clone_size: .; d_call: .
cdr3_nt: TGCGCCAGCAGCCAAGAAACTTCAGGGAACACTGAAGCTTTCTTT; cdr3_aa: CASSQETSGNTEAFF; j_call: TRBJ1-1; v_call: TRBV4-3; clone_size: .; d_call: .
cdr3_nt: TGTGCCAGCTGCAAACCAGGGCCCATGAACACTGAAGCTTTCTTT; cdr3_aa: CASCKPGPMNTEAFF; j_call: TRBJ1-1; v_call: TRBV18; clone_size: .; d_call: .
cdr3_nt: TGTGCCACCAGCAGATCGGGGATGAACACTGAAGCTTTCTTT; cdr3_aa: CATSRSGMNTEAFF; j_call: TRBJ1-1; v_call: TRBV15; clone_size: .; d_call: .